Each of the 25 T cell receptor beta chains below was sequenced from the same sample in a study of long-term antiretroviral therapy in people with HIV. They ran version v3.0 of the immunoSEQ assay at survey level. Clones were read by immunoSEQ multiplex PCR, and TCRdb kept only the in-frame ones, dropping some. The sample yields more than 20,000 clones, approximately 84% seen once. The source material was unsorted PBMCs, sampled 0.5 years after starting antiretroviral therapy. These receptors came from a man aged 18 to 35 with HIV.

This chain uses TRBV4-1 with TRBJ2-1; TRBD2 matches 14 bases. With V trimmed by 3 bases and J by 2 bases, 9 bases remained unmatched. The CDR3 covers 19 residues. Germline lookup yields CDR1 MGHRA and CDR2 YSYEKL. CDR3 sequence (DNA): TGCGCCAGCAGCCACCCGACTAGCGGGAGGGCCGTCACCTACAATGAGCAGTTCTTC. It yields the protein CASSHPTSGRAVTYNEQFF.

The gene calls are TRBV18 and TRBJ2-3; 7 bases match TRBD2. The CDR3 has 16 amino acids. With V trimmed by 6 bases and J by 2 bases, 11 bases remained unmatched. Germline lookup yields CDR1 KGHSH and CDR2 LQKENI. The CDR3 loop reads CASSLMSGAHTDTQYF. The CDR3 nucleotides are TGTGCCAGCTCCCTCATGAGCGGGGCCCACACAGATACGCAGTATTTT.

The chain combines TRBV25-1 with TRBJ2-1; D is perhaps TRBD1 or TRBD2 (5 bases each). V dropped 3 bases and J dropped 8 bases, with 5 bases sitting between them. The CDR3 length is 11 residues. Germline V gene data show CDR1 as MGHDK and CDR2 as SYGVNS. The CDR3 DNA reads TGTGCCAGCAGTGAGGGGGATGAGCAGTTCTTC. As protein: CASSEGDEQFF.

The chain is built from TRBV29-1 and TRBJ2-7; 7 bases are shared with TRBD2. Looked up from germline, CDR1 is SQVTM and CDR2 is ANQGSEA. V was pared by 7 bases and J by 2 bases, with 2 bases of the junction left unmatched. The CDR3 runs to 11 residues. The CDR3 loop is CSAAGAYEQYF. As DNA, the CDR3 is TGCAGCGCTGCGGGGGCCTACGAGCAGTACTTC.

The genes are TRBV6-5 and TRBJ1-6; D is possibly TRBD1 (5 bases). Trimming took off 3 bases at V and 7 bases at J, with 7 bases between the two ends. The germline V gene has CDR1 MNHEY and CDR2 SVGAGI. The CDR3 length is 13 residues. The CDR3 spells CASSYRQNSPLHF. The CDR3, as DNA: TGTGCCAGCAGTTATCGACAGAATTCACCCCTCCACTTT.

The chain carries TRBV7-2 and TRBJ2-5; 11 bases match TRBD2. The V gene end was trimmed by 4 bases and the J gene end by 2 bases; junction bases not matched to a gene: 6. The germline gives CDR1 SGHTA, CDR2 FQGNSA. This CDR3 has 16 residues. The CDR3 DNA reads TGTGCCAGCAGCTCTATAGCGGGAGGGCCTCAAGAGACCCAGTACTTC. Its protein is CASSSIAGGPQETQYF.

This chain links TRBV11-2 with TRBJ2-3, with D unclear. Deletions cut 5 bases from V and 1 base from J, with 19 bases between. This CDR3 region has 17 residues. Germline V gene lookup returns CDR1 SGHAT and CDR2 FQNNGV. The CDR3 is CASSLTPAGTGTDTQYF. CDR3 DNA sequence: TGTGCCAGCAGCCTCACCCCGGCAGGTACGGGCACAGATACGCAGTATTTT.

This clone was detected a few times. This CDR3 reads CASRTGGAFNSPLHF. The DNA for the CDR3 is TGTGCCAGCAGGACCGGGGGGGCGTTTAATTCACCCCTCCACTTT. The chain recombines TRBV28 with TRBJ1-6; weak D call: TRBD1 (6 bases). V was clipped by 6 bases and J by 6 bases, with 15 bases between them. This CDR3 has 15 residues. The germline gives CDR1 MDHEN, CDR2 SYDVKM.

J is TRBJ2-7 and V is TRBV7-2; D is undetermined. Germline V lookup: CDR1 SGHTA, CDR2 FQGNSA. The CDR3 has 13 residues. V was pared by 2 bases and J by 7 bases, with 12 bases between. Written as DNA, the CDR3 is TGTGCCAGCAGCTTAAAGGAGTCTTGGGAGCAGTACTTC. It codes for CASSLKESWEQYF.

The chain is built from TRBV7-2 and TRBJ2-7; 7 nucleotides align to TRBD2. CDR1 SGHTA and CDR2 FQGNSA come from the germline V gene. The CDR3 runs to 18 residues. V shed 1 base, J shed 2 bases, and the junction held 14 bases outside the gene matches. This CDR3 is CASSLGPIRPSGPYEQYF. The CDR3 nucleotides are TGTGCCAGCAGCTTAGGGCCCATCAGGCCTAGCGGCCCCTACGAGCAGTACTTC.

This chain connects TRBV30 to TRBJ2-4, with no clear D. V lost 2 bases and J 0 bases, leaving 14 bases between the germline ends. The CDR3 consists of 16 residues. Germline V gives CDR1 GTSNPN, CDR2 SVGIG (reference sequence). Written as DNA, the CDR3 is TGTGCCTGGAGTTCCGCAGCCGCGATAGCCAAAAACATTCAGTACTTC. The encoded protein is CAWSSAAAIAKNIQYF.

The chain uses TRBV2 and TRBJ2-2; 9 nucleotides align to TRBD1. V was clipped by 6 bases and J by 3 bases; unmatched bases: 2. Per the germline V gene, CDR1 is SNHLY and CDR2 is FYNNEI. The CDR3 is made up of 14 amino acids. The CDR3 DNA follows: TGTGCCAGCAGGACAGGGGGGGACACCGGGGAGCTGTTTTTT. Translating it yields CASRTGGDTGELFF.

The chain carries TRBV28 and TRBJ1-6; the D gene is possibly TRBD1 (5 bases). Germline CDR1 MDHEN, CDR2 SYDVKM. Trimming removed 8 bases from V and 10 bases from J, with 21 bases in between. This CDR3 has 15 amino acids. CDR3 residues: CASVLGGTSPSPLHF. CDR3 sequence (DNA): TGTGCCAGCGTCCTGGGGGGGACGTCTCCGTCACCCCTCCACTTT.

The V and J genes are TRBV13 and TRBJ2-7, with D unclear. With 5 bases removed from V and 4 bases from J, the gap between germline ends came to 15 bases. Germline V lookup: CDR1 PRHDT, CDR2 FYEKMQ (reference sequence). The CDR3 is 14 residues long. CDR3 nucleotide sequence: TGTGCCAGCAGCCGCCCCATAATGGGGTACGAGCAGTACTTC. Its translation: CASSRPIMGYEQYF.

V is TRBV7-6 and J is TRBJ2-2; TRBD2 aligns across 12 bases. Germline CDR1 and CDR2: SGHVS and FNYEAQ. The CDR3 is made up of 17 amino acids. J lost 5 bases, V lost 1 base, and 5 bases had no gene match. Here the CDR3 DNA reads TGTGCCAGCAGCTTAGGACTAGCGGGAGAGGCAACCGGGGAGCTGTTTTTT. This encodes CASSLGLAGEATGELFF.

J is TRBJ2-7 and V is TRBV9, with 11 bases that match TRBD2. V lost 3 bases, J lost 2 bases, and 4 bases stayed unmatched. Germline assignment: CDR1 SGDLS and CDR2 YYNGEE. The CDR3 contains 15 residues. CDR3 protein: CASSASSGGAYEQYF. CDR3 DNA: TGTGCCAGCAGCGCTAGTAGCGGGGGGGCCTACGAGCAGTACTTC.

The V call is TRBV5-6, the J call TRBJ1-5; D is undetermined. Deletions cut 1 base from V and 3 bases from J, with 11 bases between. CDR3 length: 15 amino acids. Germline CDR1 and CDR2: SGHDT and YYEEEE. The CDR3 DNA reads TGTGCCAGCAGCTTGCGAGAACTATTCAATCAGCCCCAGCATTTT. Encoded protein: CASSLRELFNQPQHF.

This chain connects TRBV21-1 to TRBJ2-1; the D call of TRBD2 is as the table states it, not checked on the DNA. TRBV21-1 is described as a pseudogene. This CDR3 has 16 amino acids. In DNA, the CDR3 is TGTGCCAGCAGCTCAGAAAGCGGGAGGCCGGGCAATGAGCAGTTCTTC. It encodes CASSSESGRPGNEQFF.

The CDR3 here is CASSYSHVGSPLHF. The CDR3 region has the DNA TGTGCCAGCAGTTACTCACATGTCGGTTCACCCCTCCACTTT. The chain joins TRBV6-5 to TRBJ1-6, with D unresolved. Germline-derived CDR1 and CDR2 are MNHEY and SVGAGI. The V end lost 0 bases, the J end lost 9 bases, and 9 bases lay between the germline ends. This CDR3 contains 14 residues.

This rearrangement joins TRBV5-1 to TRBJ2-3, with no clear D. The CDR3 runs 15 residues. Germline V lookup: CDR1 SGHRS, CDR2 YFSETQ. The germline V and J ends were trimmed by 0 bases and 0 bases, with 8 bases remaining between them. CDR3 bases: TGCGCCAGCAGCTTGGCGCGGAGTAGCACAGATACGCAGTATTTT. Residues: CASSLARSSTDTQYF.

This clone appeared once. This chain joins TRBV18 and TRBJ1-1; D call uncertain. CDR3 length equals 17 residues. The V gene lost 2 bases and the J gene lost 0 bases, with 16 bases spanning the gap. The germline V gene encodes CDR1 KGHSH and CDR2 LQKENI. The CDR3 loop reads CASSPVLADSMNTEAFF. The CDR3, as DNA: TGTGCCAGCTCACCAGTGTTGGCCGATTCTATGAACACTGAAGCTTTCTTT.

The chain joins TRBV4-1 to TRBJ1-3, with 10 bases lining up with TRBD1. Germline CDR1 MGHRA, CDR2 YSYEKL. Unmatched junction bases numbered 7, after V lost 1 base and J lost 4 bases. The CDR3 totals 17 residues. Here the CDR3 reads CASSQVNDRGPGNTIYF. The CDR3 DNA follows: TGCGCCAGCAGCCAAGTTAATGACAGGGGGCCCGGAAACACCATATATTTT.

The J gene is TRBJ2-4, the V gene TRBV4-2; the D is unclear. CDR1 is LGHNA, CDR2 YNFKEQ, per germline. Trimming took 0 bases from V and 0 from J, leaving 6 bases between them. This CDR3 region has 15 residues. CDR3 region: CASSQDRTAKNIQYF. CDR3 sequence (DNA): TGTGCCAGCAGCCAAGATCGGACAGCCAAAAACATTCAGTACTTC.

V usage is TRBV10-3 and J usage is TRBJ2-5, with D possibly TRBD1 on 7 matching bases. The V gene's germline CDR1 is ENHRY and CDR2 SYGVKD. The CDR3 has 14 amino acids. V lost 2 bases and J lost 2, with 9 bases in between. CDR3: CAISEQGGQETQYF. CDR3 DNA: TGTGCCATCAGTGAGCAGGGGGGACAAGAGACCCAGTACTTC.

The chain joins TRBV7-8 to TRBJ2-7; 8 positions match TRBD2. CDR1 is SGHVS, CDR2 FQNEAQ, per germline. Unmatched junction bases numbered 3, after V lost 1 base and J lost 1 base. The CDR3 consists of 15 residues. CDR3 coding DNA: TGTGCCAGCAGCTTAGGGGCGGGAGGTTCCTACGAGCAGTACTTC. Protein: CASSLGAGGSYEQYF.